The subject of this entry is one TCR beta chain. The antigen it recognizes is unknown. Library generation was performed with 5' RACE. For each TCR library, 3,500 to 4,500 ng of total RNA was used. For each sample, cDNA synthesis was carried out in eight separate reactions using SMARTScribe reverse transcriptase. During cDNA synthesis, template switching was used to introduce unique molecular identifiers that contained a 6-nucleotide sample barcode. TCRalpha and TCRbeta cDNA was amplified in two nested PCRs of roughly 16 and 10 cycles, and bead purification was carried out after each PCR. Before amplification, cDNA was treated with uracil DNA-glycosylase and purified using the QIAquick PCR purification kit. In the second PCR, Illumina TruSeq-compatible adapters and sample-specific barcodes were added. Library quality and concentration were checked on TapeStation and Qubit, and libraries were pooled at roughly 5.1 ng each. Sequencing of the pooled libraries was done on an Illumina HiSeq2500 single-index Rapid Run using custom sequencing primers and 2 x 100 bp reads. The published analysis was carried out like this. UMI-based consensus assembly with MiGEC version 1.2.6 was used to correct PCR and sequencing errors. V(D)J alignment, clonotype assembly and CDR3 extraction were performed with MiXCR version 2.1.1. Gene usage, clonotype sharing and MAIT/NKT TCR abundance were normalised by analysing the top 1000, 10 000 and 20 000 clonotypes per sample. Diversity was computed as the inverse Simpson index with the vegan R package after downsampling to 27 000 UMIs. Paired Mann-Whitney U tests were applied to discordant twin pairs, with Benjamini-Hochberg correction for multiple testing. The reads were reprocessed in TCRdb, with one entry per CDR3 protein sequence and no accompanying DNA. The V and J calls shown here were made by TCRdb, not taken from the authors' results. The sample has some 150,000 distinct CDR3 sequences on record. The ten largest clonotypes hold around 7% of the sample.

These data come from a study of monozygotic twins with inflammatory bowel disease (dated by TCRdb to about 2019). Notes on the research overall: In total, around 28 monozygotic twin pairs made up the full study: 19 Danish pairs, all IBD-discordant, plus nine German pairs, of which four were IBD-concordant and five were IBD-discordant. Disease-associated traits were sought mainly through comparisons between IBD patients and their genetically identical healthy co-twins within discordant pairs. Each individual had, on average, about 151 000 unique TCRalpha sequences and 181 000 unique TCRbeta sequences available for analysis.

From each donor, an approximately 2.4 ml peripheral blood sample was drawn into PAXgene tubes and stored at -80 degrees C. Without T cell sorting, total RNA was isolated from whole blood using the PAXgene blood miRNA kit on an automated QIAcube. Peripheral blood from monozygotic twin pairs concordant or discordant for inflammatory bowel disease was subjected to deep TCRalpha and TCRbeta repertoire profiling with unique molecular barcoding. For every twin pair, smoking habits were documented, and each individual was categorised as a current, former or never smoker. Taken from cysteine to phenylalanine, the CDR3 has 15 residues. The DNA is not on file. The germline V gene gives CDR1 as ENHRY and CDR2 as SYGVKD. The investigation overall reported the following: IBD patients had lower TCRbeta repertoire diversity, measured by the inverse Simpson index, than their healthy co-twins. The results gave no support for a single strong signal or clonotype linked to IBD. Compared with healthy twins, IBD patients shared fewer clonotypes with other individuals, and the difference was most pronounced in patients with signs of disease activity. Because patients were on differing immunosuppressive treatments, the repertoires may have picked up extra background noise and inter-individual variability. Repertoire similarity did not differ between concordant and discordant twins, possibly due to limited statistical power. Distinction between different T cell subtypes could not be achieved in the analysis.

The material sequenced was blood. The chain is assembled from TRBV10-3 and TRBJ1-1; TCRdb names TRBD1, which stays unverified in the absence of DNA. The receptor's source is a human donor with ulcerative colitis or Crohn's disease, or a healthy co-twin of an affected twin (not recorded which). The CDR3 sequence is CAISDPRGDNTEAFF.